A single sample is the source of the 30 T cell receptor beta chains below, sequenced in a study of OX40 agonist ivuxolimab in advanced cancers. Libraries were constructed by the immunoSEQ multiplex PCR assay. TCRdb obtained this table from immuneACCESS and retained in-frame rearrangements with V and J assigned. These tables miss some clones; where compared with another copy, unresolved V genes account for less than half of the shortfall, and the remainder is unexplained. Recorded for this sample are some 95,000 clones; roughly nine tenths of them occurred a single time. 0.7% to 0.95% of the sample lies in the top ten. Sequenced here: CD4+ or CD8+ T cells sorted from blood, sampled in a trial of the OX40 agonist ivuxolimab. These receptors were obtained from an adult with an advanced solid tumor such as melanoma, head and neck, liver or kidney cancer.

With regard to this clone: The same CDR3 can be traced to other DNA sequences in this sample. The gene calls are TRBV6-6 and TRBJ2-5; 10 bases are a match to TRBD1. V lost 3 bases, J lost 2 bases, and 3 bases stayed unmatched. This CDR3 spans 15 amino acids. Looked up from germline, CDR1 is MNHNY and CDR2 is SVGAGI (reference sequence). The CDR3 DNA follows: TGTGCCAGCAGTTATGGGGACAGGGGTCAAGAGACCCAGTACTTC. Its protein product is CASSYGDRGQETQYF.

This chain uses TRBV11-2 with TRBJ2-7; TRBD2 might be the D (7 bases). The CDR3 has 15 amino acids. The V gene's germline CDR1 is SGHAT and CDR2 FQNNGV. V lost 5 bases to trimming and J lost 2 bases, with 16 bases between them. For the CDR3, the DNA is TGTGCCAGCAGCCCCACGAGGGGGGGAGCCTACGAGCAGTACTTC. Translated: CASSPTRGGAYEQYF. Full variable domain (outside the CDR3, taken from reference TRBV11-2 and TRBJ2-7): EAGVAQSPRYKIIEKRQSVAFWCNPISGHATLYWYQQILGQGPKLLIQFQNNGVVDDSQLPKDRFSAERLKGVDSTLKIQPAKLEDSAVYLCASSPTRGGAYEQYFGPGTRLTVT.

The chain couples TRBV7-7 to TRBJ1-5; D gene ambiguous. V lost 5 bases to trimming and J lost 5 bases, with 10 bases between them. Germline V CDR1 and CDR2: SSHAT, FNYEAQ (reference sequence). CDR3 length equals 13 residues. The CDR3, as DNA: TGTGCCAGCAGCCCAGACATGTATCAGCCCCAGCATTTT. It codes for CASSPDMYQPQHF.

Points on this clone: The same CDR3 arises from other DNA sequences in this sample as well. The chain links TRBV6-5 to TRBJ1-1, with D perhaps TRBD1 (5 bases). Germline V lookup: CDR1 MNHEY, CDR2 SVGAGI. V lost 0 bases and J lost 0, with 8 bases in between. This CDR3 has 15 amino acids. Written as DNA, the CDR3 is TGTGCCAGCAGTTACTCGGGACGGCTGAACACTGAAGCTTTCTTT. Amino acids: CASSYSGRLNTEAFF.

This clone was counted a single time. The V gene is TRBV4-1, the J gene TRBJ1-2, with D maybe TRBD1 (6 bases). CDR1 MGHRA and CDR2 YSYEKL come from the germline V gene. There are 21 residues in the CDR3. Trimming removed 0 bases from V and 4 bases from J, with 30 bases in between. The DNA of the CDR3 is TGCGCCAGCAGCCAAGATGTTTGGGGGGGCAACTCGGAATTTGTCTTCTATGGCTACACCTTC. It codes for CASSQDVWGGNSEFVFYGYTF.

The chain has TRBV2 and TRBJ1-5; D remains ambiguous. The CDR3 sequence is 14 residues long. Trimming shortened V by 8 bases and J by 0 bases, and 11 bases separated the two germline ends. Germline assignment: CDR1 SNHLY and CDR2 FYNNEI. The CDR3 protein is CASSPIDSNQPQHF. CDR3 in DNA: TGTGCCAGCTCCCCGATCGATAGCAATCAGCCCCAGCATTTT.

The chain combines TRBV7-2 with TRBJ1-2, with D maybe TRBD1 (5 bases). The V gene's germline CDR1 is SGHTA and CDR2 FQGNSA. The ends were cut back, 7 bases at V and 0 bases at J, with 12 bases in the middle. This CDR3 comprises 14 residues. In DNA form, the CDR3 reads TGTGCCAGCACCCTGGGACCTTCTAACTATGGCTACACCTTC. This encodes CASTLGPSNYGYTF.

The gene calls are TRBV28 and TRBJ2-5; D is unclear. In germline, CDR1 is MDHEN, CDR2 SYDVKM. The V gene lost 6 bases and the J gene lost 4 bases, with 9 bases spanning the gap. The CDR3 covers 12 residues. The CDR3 nucleotides are TGTGCCAGCAGCCGATCGACAGAGACCCAGTACTTC. Translating it yields CASSRSTETQYF.

The chain carries TRBV30 and TRBJ2-7; no reliable D call. The CDR3 runs 12 residues. Trimming removed 1 base from V and 2 bases from J, with 6 bases in between. Germline V gene sequence: CDR1 GTSNPN, CDR2 SVGIG (reference sequence). The CDR3 DNA reads as TGTGCCTGGAGTGGAAACCCCTACGAGCAGTACGTC. Encoded protein: CAWSGNPYEQYV.

This chain links TRBV7-9 with TRBJ2-2; 12 bases match TRBD2. Germline V CDR1 and CDR2: SEHNR, FQNEAQ (reference sequence). There are 19 residues in the CDR3. With V trimmed by 7 bases and J by 1 base, 13 bases remained unmatched. CDR3 region: CASIYLVLAGGRNTGELFF. The CDR3 nucleotides are TGTGCCAGCATCTATCTAGTACTAGCGGGAGGCAGGAACACCGGGGAGCTGTTTTTT.

This rearrangement joins TRBV4-3 to TRBJ2-3, with 9 bases lining up with TRBD2. V lost 2 bases to trimming and J lost 6 bases; unmatched junction nucleotides: 12. The CDR3 has 17 residues. From germline, CDR1 is LGHNA and CDR2 YSLEER. This CDR3 reads CASSQRGGLAAKDTQYF. The CDR3 nucleotides are TGCGCCAGCAGCCAACGCGGGGGACTAGCCGCCAAGGATACGCAGTATTTT.

The rearrangement uses TRBV6-1 and TRBJ1-5; D is possibly TRBD1 (6 bases). The CDR3 loop spans 14 amino acids. Germline loops: CDR1 MNHNS, CDR2 SASEGT. V dropped 2 bases and J dropped 8 bases, with 13 bases sitting between them. This chain's CDR3 is CASSEMTGGEPQHF. CDR3 sequence (DNA): TGTGCCAGCAGTGAAATGACAGGAGGGGAGCCCCAGCATTTT.

V and J are TRBV18 and TRBJ1-1; the match to TRBD1 covers 10 bases. Losses at the gene ends were 6 bases for V and 4 bases for J; bases not matched to a gene: 8. The CDR3 loop spans 15 amino acids. Per the germline V gene, CDR1 is KGHSH and CDR2 is LQKENI. The CDR3 region is CASSNRQGASTEAFF. DNA for the CDR3: TGTGCCAGCTCGAACCGACAGGGGGCGAGCACTGAAGCTTTCTTT.

The chain recombines TRBV19 with TRBJ2-1, with 10 bases fitting TRBD2. The CDR3 has 16 residues. Germline V gene lookup returns CDR1 LNHDA and CDR2 SQIVND (reference sequence). V dropped 0 bases and J dropped 6; count of bases not matched to a gene: 5. The CDR3 here is CASSIEAGGPLNEQFF. CDR3 DNA: TGTGCCAGTAGTATAGAAGCGGGAGGGCCTCTCAATGAGCAGTTCTTC.

This clone was seen a few times. The chain links TRBV5-1 to TRBJ1-2; D is possibly TRBD1 (6 bases). V was clipped by 0 bases and J by 5 bases, with 14 bases between them. Germline V gene lookup returns CDR1 SGHRS and CDR2 YFSETQ. The CDR3 extends over 15 amino acids. The CDR3 bases are TGCGCCAGCAGCTTGGAGGGGGACACAAGTTATGGCTACACCTTC. Protein product: CASSLEGDTSYGYTF.

This clone occurred once. The chain joins TRBV7-2 to TRBJ1-5, with 11 bases fitting TRBD1. The CDR3 sequence is 17 residues long. Per the germline V gene, CDR1 is SGHTA and CDR2 is FQGNSA. V shed 10 bases, J shed 7 bases, and the junction held 18 bases outside the gene matches. CDR3 protein: CATSRGQGANRMQPQHF. The CDR3 DNA is TGTGCCACCTCCCGAGGACAGGGGGCTAACCGAATGCAGCCCCAGCATTTT.

This rearrangement joins TRBV5-1 to TRBJ1-1; D not certain. Germline V lookup: CDR1 SGHRS, CDR2 YFSETQ. V lost 3 bases, J lost 5 bases, and 20 bases lay in between. The CDR3 sequence is 16 residues long. In DNA form, the CDR3 reads TGCGCCAGCAGCTCTGAGCCTGACCACCGTTTTACTGAAGCTTTCTTT. Translated, it gives CASSSEPDHRFTEAFF.

This clone was detected only once. The rearrangement links TRBV5-1 to TRBJ1-4; 9 nucleotides align to TRBD1. The CDR3 loop spans 14 amino acids. Unmatched junction bases numbered 6, after V lost 4 bases and J lost 8 bases. The germline V gene has CDR1 SGHRS and CDR2 YFSETQ. CDR3 coding DNA: TGCGCCAGCAGCCCTGGACAGGGGTACGAAAAACTGTTTTTT. Residues: CASSPGQGYEKLFF.

This chain links TRBV27 with TRBJ2-5, with 8 bases matching TRBD2. In germline, CDR1 is MNHEY, CDR2 SMNVEV (reference sequence). The CDR3 extends over 21 amino acids. The V gene end was trimmed by 2 bases and the J gene end by 3 bases; junction bases not matched to a gene: 23. The DNA for the CDR3 is TGTGCCAGCAGTTTACAGCGGGAGTATCTGGAAGGATATAGGGGGAAAGAGACCCAGTACTTC. Its protein is CASSLQREYLEGYRGKETQYF.

The chain links TRBV11-2 to TRBJ2-1; D is unresolved. The CDR3 extends over 12 amino acids. Trimming left V 5 bases short and J 10 bases short, with 12 bases between. Germline assignment: CDR1 SGHAT and CDR2 FQNNGV. Here the CDR3 reads CASSPLQYEQFF. CDR3 coding DNA: TGTGCCAGCAGCCCCCTACAGTACGAGCAGTTCTTC.

The genes are TRBV19 and TRBJ1-5; TRBD1 matches at 9 bases. V was clipped by 3 bases and J by 3 bases; unmatched bases: 9. The CDR3 covers 17 residues. Germline lookup yields CDR1 LNHDA and CDR2 SQIVND (reference sequence). The CDR3 DNA reads as TGTGCCAGTAGTATCCCGGGACAGGGTGGCCCCAATCAGCCCCAGCATTTT. This encodes CASSIPGQGGPNQPQHF.

The chain combines TRBV5-1 with TRBJ1-3; weak D call: TRBD1 (5 bases). V was pared by 4 bases and J by 0 bases, with 11 bases between. Germline V gene data show CDR1 as SGHRS and CDR2 as YFSETQ. This CDR3 contains 15 residues. CDR3 region: CASSEGLYSGNTIYF. CDR3 coding DNA: TGCGCCAGCAGCGAGGGACTGTACTCTGGAAACACCATATATTTT.

This chain uses TRBV20-1 with TRBJ2-5; D is uncertain. The CDR3 totals 11 residues. The germline V and J ends were trimmed by 4 bases and 5 bases, with 8 bases remaining between them. CDR1 is DFQATT, CDR2 SNEGSKA, per germline (reference sequence). The CDR3: CSANQVETQYF. CDR3 nucleotides: TGCAGTGCTAACCAGGTGGAGACCCAGTACTTC.

CDR3 residues: CAWSQTGVREQYV. The CDR3 region has the DNA TGTGCCTGGAGTCAAACGGGAGTCAGGGAGCAGTACGTC. The chain recombines TRBV30 with TRBJ2-7; TRBD2 might be the D (6 bases). Between the trimmed V and J ends, which lost 2 bases and 7 bases, there was a span of 15 bases. Germline CDR1 GTSNPN, CDR2 SVGIG (reference sequence). This CDR3 has 13 amino acids.

J is TRBJ1-2 and V is TRBV6-1; TRBD1 aligns across 8 bases. CDR3 length: 13 amino acids. The germline V gene has CDR1 MNHNS and CDR2 SASEGT. Unmatched junction bases numbered 1, after V lost 2 bases and J lost 5 bases. The DNA for the CDR3 is TGTGCCAGCAGTGAACAGGGGGCGTATGGCTACACCTTC. It yields the protein CASSEQGAYGYTF.

This clone has only one observation. This chain uses TRBV19 with TRBJ2-1, with 11 bases identical to TRBD1. The CDR3 sequence is 15 residues long. CDR1 LNHDA and CDR2 SQIVND come from the germline V gene (reference sequence). V shed 4 bases and J 10 bases; nucleotides not matched to a gene: 9. The CDR3 DNA reads as TGTGCCAGTAGTACCGGGACAGGGGGGGCGAGGGAGCAGTTCTTC. Translating gives CASSTGTGGAREQFF.

A few counts support this clone. The chain is built from TRBV5-1 and TRBJ1-1, with 9 bases that match TRBD1. CDR1 SGHRS and CDR2 YFSETQ come from the germline V gene. The V segment lost 2 bases and the J segment 2 bases; nucleotides outside the gene matches: 4. This CDR3 is built from 15 residues. The CDR3: CASSFGDRANTEAFF. In DNA, the CDR3 is TGCGCCAGCAGCTTCGGGGACAGGGCTAACACTGAAGCTTTCTTT.

The chain has TRBV7-9 and TRBJ2-5, with D perhaps TRBD2 (6 bases). The V and J ends lost 3 bases and 5 bases respectively, with 10 bases between them. The CDR3 loop spans 13 amino acids. Germline V gene lookup returns CDR1 SEHNR and CDR2 FQNEAQ (reference sequence). Here the CDR3 DNA reads TGTGCCAGCAGCTTGGAGGGAAGGGAGACCCAGTACTTC. Encoded protein: CASSLEGRETQYF.

This chain connects TRBV6-7 to TRBJ1-5, with 10 bases aligning to TRBD1. TRBV6-7 is an open reading frame, and its role is uncertain. This CDR3 has 16 residues. Germline trimming cut 5 bases from V and 5 bases from J; bases unmatched to any gene: 9. The CDR3 spells CASSGLPGQGYQPQHF. Written as DNA, the CDR3 is TGTGCCAGCAGTGGGCTTCCGGGACAGGGGTATCAGCCCCAGCATTTT.

The CDR3 spells CASSIRGTGRGTEAFF. CDR3 sequence (DNA): TGTGCCAGTAGTATTCGAGGGACAGGCCGGGGCACTGAAGCTTTCTTT. The genes are TRBV19 and TRBJ1-1; the match to TRBD1 covers 8 bases. The CDR3 runs to 16 residues. The trim removed 3 bases at V and 4 bases at J, leaving 10 bases unmatched. Germline V gives CDR1 LNHDA, CDR2 SQIVND (reference sequence).